Listed below are T cell receptor beta chains from one sample, sequenced in a study of shared clonotypes between healthy human individuals. The assay was immunoSEQ multiplex PCR, and TCRdb's table has in-frame clones only and misses some. The profile covers a few million clones, with just under 95% appearing a single time and about 1.7% taken by the ten largest. Sequenced material: naive CD8+ T cells from PBMCs. Every receptor here comes from a man aged 18-30 years in good health. Some clones in this sample may be carry-over from other donors' samples. Each CDR3 is given with its conserved first and last residue. D genes are given only for firm matches. Only some rows state a clone size, as once, few, many or a class for expanded clones.

v_call	clone_size	j_call	d_call	cdr3_nt	cdr3_aa
TRBV7-9	-	TRBJ2-5	TRBD2	TGTGCCAGCAGCCCCACAACGGGACTAGTCTTCGGGGAGACCCAGTACTTC	CASSPTTGLVFGETQYF
TRBV9	once	TRBJ2-1	TRBD2	TGTGCCAGCAGCGTAGGGCGGGAGGCCTACAATGAGCAGTTCTTC	CASSVGREAYNEQFF
TRBV6-5	-	TRBJ1-1	-	TGTGCCAGCAGTTACTACGCAGGGAACACTGAAGCTTTCTTT	CASSYYAGNTEAFF
TRBV19	once	TRBJ1-2	-	TGTGCCAGTAGTCCGGGCGGAGGCTACACCTTC	CASSPGGGYTF
TRBV27	-	TRBJ2-1	-	TGTGCCAGCAGTTTTGGCAGGCCTTCCTACAATGAGCAGTTCTTC	CASSFGRPSYNEQFF
TRBV2	-	TRBJ1-2	-	TGTGCCAGCAGTGATCGTGTAGAGGATCCTAACTATGGCTACACCTTC	CASSDRVEDPNYGYTF
TRBV6-5	-	TRBJ2-7	-	TGTGCCAGCAGTTACGGGACTCCCTACGAGCAGTACTTC	CASSYGTPYEQYF
TRBV9	-	TRBJ2-3	TRBD2	TGTGCCAGCAGCGCGGGACTAGCGGGAGCGGAAGATACGCAGTATTTT	CASSAGLAGAEDTQYF
TRBV6-6	-	TRBJ2-2	TRBD2	TGTGCCAGCAGTTACCTCCTAGCGGGAGTTTCGGGGGAGCTGTTTTTT	CASSYLLAGVSGELFF
TRBV4-1	-	TRBJ2-7	TRBD1	TGCGCCAGCAGCTTTACAGGGGGCGAGCAGTACTTC	CASSFTGGEQYF
TRBV6-5	-	TRBJ2-7	-	TGTGCCAGCACCGGGTCCACCGAGCAGTACTTC	CASTGSTEQYF